The entry below describes one T cell receptor beta chain. What it binds is unknown. With each sample, at least 5 micrograms of total RNA were extracted. A J-beta primer mix and a sample-barcoded 5' primer were used in a second PCR of about 7 to 12 cycles. A single record per CDR3 protein comes from TCRdb applying MiXCR to the 5' RACE reads. The sample has 1.5 million to 2 million distinct CDR3 sequences, approximately 30% seen once; the top ten hold roughly 8.2%. The CDR3 runs 14 residues. Germline assignment: CDR1 SGHRS and CDR2 YFSETQ. V shed 4 bases and J shed 1 base, with 11 bases lying between them. This sample was taken from a study of blood T cells in healthy people across ages. Study-wide findings and caveats: Getting older went along with TCR beta diversity per million T cells dropping roughly linearly.

The receptor was isolated from a woman aged 30 to 39 in good health. The J gene is TRBJ1-1, the V gene TRBV5-1; D remains unclear. Sequenced input: blood. The CDR3 region has the DNA TGCGCCAGCAGCGGAGGGTTGACGAACACTGAAGCTTTCTTT. It codes for CASSGGLTNTEAFF.